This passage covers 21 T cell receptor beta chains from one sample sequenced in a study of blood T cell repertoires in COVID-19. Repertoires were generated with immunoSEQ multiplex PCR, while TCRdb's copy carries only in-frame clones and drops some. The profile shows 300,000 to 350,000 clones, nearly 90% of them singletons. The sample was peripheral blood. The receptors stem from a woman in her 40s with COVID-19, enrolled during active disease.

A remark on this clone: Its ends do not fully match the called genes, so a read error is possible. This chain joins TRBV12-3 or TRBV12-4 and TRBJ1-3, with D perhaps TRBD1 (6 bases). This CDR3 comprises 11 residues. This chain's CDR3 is CAGGRGAVVDF. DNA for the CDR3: TGTGCCGGTGGGCGGGGGGCCGTCGTGGATTTT.

The CDR3 nucleotides read TGTGCCAGCAGTTCGGCAGGGCAAACCTACGAGCAGTACTTC. Residues: CASSSAGQTYEQYF. The chain recombines TRBV6-6 with TRBJ2-7, with D perhaps matching TRBD1 (5 bases). This CDR3 has 14 residues. V lost 4 bases and J 2 bases, leaving 12 bases between the germline ends. The germline V gene has CDR1 MNHNY and CDR2 SVGAGI (reference sequence).

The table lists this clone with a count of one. In nucleotides, the CDR3 is TGTGCCAGCAGTTCTAGGACAACTAACTATGGCTACACCTTC. Amino acid sequence: CASSSRTTNYGYTF. The chain links TRBV7-9 to TRBJ1-2; weak D call: TRBD1 (5 bases). The CDR3 loop spans 14 amino acids. The V gene's germline CDR1 is SEHNR and CDR2 FQNEAQ (reference sequence). Trimming pared 6 bases from V and 0 bases from J, leaving 11 bases between.

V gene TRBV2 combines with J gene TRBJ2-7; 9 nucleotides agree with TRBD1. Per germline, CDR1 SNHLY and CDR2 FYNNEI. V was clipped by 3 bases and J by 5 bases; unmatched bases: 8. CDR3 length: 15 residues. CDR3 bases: TGTGCCAGCAGTGATATTACAGGGGGCATTGACGAGCAGTACTTC. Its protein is CASSDITGGIDEQYF.

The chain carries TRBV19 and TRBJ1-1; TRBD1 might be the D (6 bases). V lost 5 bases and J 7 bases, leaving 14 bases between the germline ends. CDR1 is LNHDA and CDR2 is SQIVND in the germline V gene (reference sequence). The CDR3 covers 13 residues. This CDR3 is CASSETGSREAFF. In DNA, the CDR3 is TGTGCCAGTAGTGAGACAGGAAGCCGTGAAGCTTTCTTT.

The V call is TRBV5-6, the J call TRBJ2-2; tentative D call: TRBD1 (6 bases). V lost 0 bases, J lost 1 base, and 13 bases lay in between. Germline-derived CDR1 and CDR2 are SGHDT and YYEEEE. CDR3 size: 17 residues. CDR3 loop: CASSLGAGAVNTGELFF. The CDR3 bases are TGTGCCAGCAGCTTGGGAGCAGGGGCTGTGAACACCGGGGAGCTGTTTTTT.

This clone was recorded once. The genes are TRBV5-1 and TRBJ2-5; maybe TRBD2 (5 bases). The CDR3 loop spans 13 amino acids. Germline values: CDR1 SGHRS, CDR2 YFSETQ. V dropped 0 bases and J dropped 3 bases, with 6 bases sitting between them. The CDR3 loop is CASSLGGKETQYF. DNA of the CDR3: TGCGCCAGCAGCTTGGGAGGGAAAGAGACCCAGTACTTC.

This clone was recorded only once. CDR3 sequence: CASTLQGDYGYTF. The CDR3 DNA follows: TGTGCCAGCACCCTACAGGGTGACTATGGCTACACCTTC. The chain uses TRBV7-2 and TRBJ1-2; D might be TRBD1 (6 bases). Germline CDR1 and CDR2: SGHTA and FQGNSA. The length of the CDR3 is 13 residues. V lost 7 bases and J 3 bases, leaving 12 bases between the germline ends. Filled out from reference TRBV7-2 and TRBJ1-2, the complete variable domain reads GAGVSQSPSNKVTEKGKDVELRCDPISGHTALYWYRQSLGQGLEFLIYFQGNSAPDKSGLPSDRFSAERTGGSVSTLTIQRTQQEDSAVYLCASTLQGDYGYTFGSGTRLTVV.

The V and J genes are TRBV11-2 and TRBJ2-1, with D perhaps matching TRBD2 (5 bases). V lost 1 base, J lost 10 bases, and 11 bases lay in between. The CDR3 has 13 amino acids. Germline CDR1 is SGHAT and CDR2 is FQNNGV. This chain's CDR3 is CASSLGISEEQFF. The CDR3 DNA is TGTGCCAGCAGCTTAGGTATTAGCGAAGAGCAGTTCTTC.

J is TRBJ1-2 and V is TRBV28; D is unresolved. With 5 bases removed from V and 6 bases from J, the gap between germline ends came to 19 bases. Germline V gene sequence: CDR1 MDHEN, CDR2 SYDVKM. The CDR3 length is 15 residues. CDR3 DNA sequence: TGTGCCAGCAGTCCCCTCCGGGCGGAGGCCAATGGCTACACCTTC. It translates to CASSPLRAEANGYTF.

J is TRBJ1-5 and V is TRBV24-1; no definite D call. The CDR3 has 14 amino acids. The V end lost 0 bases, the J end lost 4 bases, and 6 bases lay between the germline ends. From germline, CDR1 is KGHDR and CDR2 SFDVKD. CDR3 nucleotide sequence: TGTGCCACCAGTGATTTGACGGGTAATCAGCCCCAGCATTTT. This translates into CATSDLTGNQPQHF.

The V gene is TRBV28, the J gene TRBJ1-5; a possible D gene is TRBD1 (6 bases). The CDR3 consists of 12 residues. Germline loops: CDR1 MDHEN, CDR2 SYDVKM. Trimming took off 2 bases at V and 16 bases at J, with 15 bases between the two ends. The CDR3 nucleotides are TGTGCCAGCAGTTTAGCAGGGGCCGAAGGACATTTT. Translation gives CASSLAGAEGHF.

CDR3 sequence: CASSSGGTGKSYEQYF. CDR3 nucleotide sequence: TGTGCCAGCAGCTCGGGGGGGACAGGGAAGAGCTACGAGCAGTACTTC. This chain links TRBV5-4 with TRBJ2-7; a weak D match, TRBD1 (9 bases). V lost 3 bases, J lost 3 bases, and 19 bases lay in between. The V gene's germline CDR1 is SGHNT and CDR2 YYREEE (reference sequence). CDR3 size: 16 residues.

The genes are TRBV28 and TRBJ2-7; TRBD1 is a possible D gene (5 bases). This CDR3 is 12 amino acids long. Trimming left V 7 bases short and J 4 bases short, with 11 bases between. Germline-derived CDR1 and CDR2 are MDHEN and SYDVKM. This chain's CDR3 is CASTAGLYEQYF. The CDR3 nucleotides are TGTGCCAGCACGGCAGGGCTGTACGAGCAGTACTTC.

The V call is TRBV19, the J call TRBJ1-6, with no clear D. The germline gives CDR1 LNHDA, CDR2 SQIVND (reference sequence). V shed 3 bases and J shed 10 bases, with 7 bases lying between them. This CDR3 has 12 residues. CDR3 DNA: TGTGCCAGTAGTATGAGGAACTCACCCCTCCACTTT. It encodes CASSMRNSPLHF.

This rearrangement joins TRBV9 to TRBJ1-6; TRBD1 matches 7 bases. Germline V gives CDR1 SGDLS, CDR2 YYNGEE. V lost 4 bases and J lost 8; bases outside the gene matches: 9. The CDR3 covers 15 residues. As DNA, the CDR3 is TGTGCCAGCAGCTCAGTACAGGGGTGGGATTCACCCCTCCACTTT. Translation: CASSSVQGWDSPLHF.

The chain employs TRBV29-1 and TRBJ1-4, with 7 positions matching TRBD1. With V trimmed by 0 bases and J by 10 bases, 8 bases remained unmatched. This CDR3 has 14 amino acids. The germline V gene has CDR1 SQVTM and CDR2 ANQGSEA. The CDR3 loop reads CSVEEFRDRRKLFF. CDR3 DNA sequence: TGCAGCGTTGAAGAATTCCGGGACAGAAGAAAACTGTTTTTT.

The CDR3 here is CASSFITSGRPEQFF. The DNA for the CDR3 is TGTGCCAGCAGTTTTATAACTAGCGGGCGCCCTGAGCAGTTCTTC. The chain recombines TRBV28 with TRBJ2-1; 9 bases map to TRBD2. CDR1 and CDR2 (germline): MDHEN, SYDVKM. Trimming took 3 bases from V and 9 from J; bases not matched to a gene: 9. The CDR3 totals 15 residues. Variable domain in full (rest from reference TRBV28 and TRBJ2-1): DVKVTQSSRYLVKRTGEKVFLECVQDMDHENMFWYRQDPGLGLRLIYFSYDVKMKEKGDIPEGYSVSREKKERFSLILESASTNQTSMYLCASSFITSGRPEQFFGPGTRLTVL.

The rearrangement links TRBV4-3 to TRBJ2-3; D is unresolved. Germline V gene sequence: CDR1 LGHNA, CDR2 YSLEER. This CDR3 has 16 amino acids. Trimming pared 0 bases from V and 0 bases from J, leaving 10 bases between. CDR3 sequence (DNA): TGCGCCAGCAGCCAAGAGGCCCCTTCGAGCACAGATACGCAGTATTTT. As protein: CASSQEAPSSTDTQYF.

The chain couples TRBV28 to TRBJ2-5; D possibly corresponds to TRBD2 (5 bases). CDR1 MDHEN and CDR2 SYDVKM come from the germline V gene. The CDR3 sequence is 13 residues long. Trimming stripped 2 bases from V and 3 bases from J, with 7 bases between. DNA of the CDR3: TGTGCCAGCAGTTTAAGCGGTAAAGAGACCCAGTACTTC. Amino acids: CASSLSGKETQYF.

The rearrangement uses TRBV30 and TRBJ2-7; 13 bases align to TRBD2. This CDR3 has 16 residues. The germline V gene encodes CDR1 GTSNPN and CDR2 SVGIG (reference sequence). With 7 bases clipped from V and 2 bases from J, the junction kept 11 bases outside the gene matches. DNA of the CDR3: TGTGCCTCCTTAGGGACTAGCGGGACCGGTCCCTACGAGCAGTACTTC. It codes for CASLGTSGTGPYEQYF.